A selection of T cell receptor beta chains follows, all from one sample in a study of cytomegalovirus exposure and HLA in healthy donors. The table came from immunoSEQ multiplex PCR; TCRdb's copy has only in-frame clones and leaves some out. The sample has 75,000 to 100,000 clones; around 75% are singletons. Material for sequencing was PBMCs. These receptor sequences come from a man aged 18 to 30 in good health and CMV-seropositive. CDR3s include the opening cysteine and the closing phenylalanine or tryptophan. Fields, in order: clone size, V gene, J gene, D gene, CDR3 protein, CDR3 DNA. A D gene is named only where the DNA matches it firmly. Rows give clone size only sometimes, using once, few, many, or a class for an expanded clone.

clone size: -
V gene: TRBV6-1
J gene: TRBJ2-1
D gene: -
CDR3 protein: CASSELPRSGNEQFF
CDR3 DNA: TGTGCCAGCAGTGAACTCCCCCGCTCCGGGAATGAGCAGTTCTTC

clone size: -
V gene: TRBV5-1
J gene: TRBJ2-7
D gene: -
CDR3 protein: CASSPRPLTSYEQYF
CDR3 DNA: TGCGCCAGCTCGCCGAGGCCACTGACCTCCTACGAGCAGTACTTC

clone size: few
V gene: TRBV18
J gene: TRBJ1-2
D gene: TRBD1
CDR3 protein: CASSPEGAKNGYTF
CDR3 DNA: TGTGCCAGCTCACCCGAGGGGGCGAAAAATGGCTACACCTTC

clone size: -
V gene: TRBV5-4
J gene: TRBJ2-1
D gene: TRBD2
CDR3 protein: CASSSSSGGESHEQFF
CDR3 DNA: TGTGCCAGCAGCTCGAGCAGCGGGGGGGAATCCCATGAGCAGTTCTTC

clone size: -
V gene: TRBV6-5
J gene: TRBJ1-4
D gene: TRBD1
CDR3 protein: CASSYGTGGEKLFF
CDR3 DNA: TGTGCCAGCAGTTACGGGACAGGGGGGGAAAAACTGTTTTTT

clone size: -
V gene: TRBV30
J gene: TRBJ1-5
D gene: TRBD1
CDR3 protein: CAWSAGQENQPQHF
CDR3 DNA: TGTGCCTGGAGCGCCGGACAGGAGAATCAGCCCCAGCATTTT

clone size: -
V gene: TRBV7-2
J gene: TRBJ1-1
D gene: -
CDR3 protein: CASSLGGALNTEAFF
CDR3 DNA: TGTGCCAGCAGCTTAGGTGGGGCCCTGAACACTGAAGCTTTCTTT

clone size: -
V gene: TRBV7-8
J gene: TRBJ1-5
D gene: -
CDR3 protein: CASSLGRVDQPQHF
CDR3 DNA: TGTGCCAGCAGCTTAGGCAGGGTCGATCAGCCCCAGCATTTT

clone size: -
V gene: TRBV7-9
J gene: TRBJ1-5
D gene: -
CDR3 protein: CASSLRGQPQHF
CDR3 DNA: TGTGCCAGCAGCTTAAGAGGGCAGCCCCAGCATTTT

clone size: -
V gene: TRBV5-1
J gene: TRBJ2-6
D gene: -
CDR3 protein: CASSLAQGSSGANVLTF
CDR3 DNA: TGCGCCAGCAGCCTAGCCCAGGGGAGCTCTGGGGCCAACGTCCTGACTTTC

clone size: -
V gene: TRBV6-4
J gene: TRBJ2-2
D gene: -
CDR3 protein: CASSPTWGPGELFF
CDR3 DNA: TGTGCCAGCAGTCCCACGTGGGGGCCCGGGGAGCTGTTTTTT

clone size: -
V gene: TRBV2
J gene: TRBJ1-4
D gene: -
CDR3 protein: CASSDYARVEKLFF
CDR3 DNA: TGTGCCAGCAGTGATTATGCCAGGGTTGAAAAACTGTTTTTT

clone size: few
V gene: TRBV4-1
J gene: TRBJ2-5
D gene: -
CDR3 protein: CASSQVARGTQYF
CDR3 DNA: TGCGCCAGCAGCCAAGTGGCTAGGGGGACCCAGTACTTC

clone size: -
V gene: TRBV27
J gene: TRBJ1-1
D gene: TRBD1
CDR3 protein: CASSPRPGTDMNTEAFF
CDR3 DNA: TGTGCCAGCAGTCCACGTCCCGGGACAGATATGAACACTGAAGCTTTCTTT

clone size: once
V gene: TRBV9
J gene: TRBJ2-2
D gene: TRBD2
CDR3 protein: CASSPSGGDTGELFF
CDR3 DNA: TGTGCCAGCAGCCCTAGCGGGGGTGACACCGGGGAGCTGTTTTTT

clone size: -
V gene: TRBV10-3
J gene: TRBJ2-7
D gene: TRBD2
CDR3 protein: CAISAPGREDEQYF
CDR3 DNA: TGTGCCATCAGTGCCCCGGGGAGGGAAGACGAGCAGTACTTC

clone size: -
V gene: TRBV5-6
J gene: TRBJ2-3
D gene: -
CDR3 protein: CASSLATGVTGDTQYF
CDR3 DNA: TGTGCCAGCAGCTTGGCTACGGGGGTCACGGGAGATACGCAGTATTTT

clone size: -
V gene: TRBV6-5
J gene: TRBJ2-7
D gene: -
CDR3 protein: CASSYRGAYEQYF
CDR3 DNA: TGTGCCAGCAGTTACAGGGGCGCCTACGAGCAGTACTTC

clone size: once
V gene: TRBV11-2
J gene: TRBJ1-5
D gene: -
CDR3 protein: CASSVGEEGQPQHF
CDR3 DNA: TGTGCCAGCAGCGTGGGAGAGGAGGGTCAGCCCCAGCATTTT

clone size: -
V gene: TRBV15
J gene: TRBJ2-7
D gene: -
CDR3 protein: CATSRDYYEQYF
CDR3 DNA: TGTGCCACCAGCAGAGATTATTACGAGCAGTACTTC

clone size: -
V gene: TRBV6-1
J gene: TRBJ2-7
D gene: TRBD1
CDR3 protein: CASTRDRGPYEQYF
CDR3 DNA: TGTGCCAGCACCAGGGACAGGGGGCCCTACGAGCAGTACTTC

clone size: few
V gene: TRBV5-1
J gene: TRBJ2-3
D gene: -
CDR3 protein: CASSLSGDTDTQYF
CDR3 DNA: TGCGCCAGCAGCTTGTCAGGGGACACAGATACGCAGTATTTT

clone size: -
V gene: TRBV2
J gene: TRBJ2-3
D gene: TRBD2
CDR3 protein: CASNPAGGKSTRDTQYF
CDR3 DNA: TGTGCCAGCAATCCAGCGGGGGGGAAAAGTACAAGGGATACGCAGTATTTT

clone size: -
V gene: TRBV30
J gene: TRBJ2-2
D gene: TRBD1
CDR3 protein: CAWSGQGAGGELFF
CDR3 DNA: TGTGCCTGGAGCGGACAGGGGGCGGGCGGGGAGCTGTTTTTT

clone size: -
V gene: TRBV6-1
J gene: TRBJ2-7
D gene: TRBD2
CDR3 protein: CASSSSGLSEQYF
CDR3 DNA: TGTGCCAGCAGTTCTAGCGGACTCTCGGAGCAGTACTTC

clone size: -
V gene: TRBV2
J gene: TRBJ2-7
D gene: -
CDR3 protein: CASSETLTGITPYEQYF
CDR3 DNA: TGTGCCAGCAGTGAAACCTTAACCGGGATCACACCCTACGAGCAGTACTTC

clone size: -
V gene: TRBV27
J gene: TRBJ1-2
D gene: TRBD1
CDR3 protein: CASSPSGQGSYGYTF
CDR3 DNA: TGTGCCAGCAGCCCCTCGGGACAGGGATCCTATGGCTACACCTTC

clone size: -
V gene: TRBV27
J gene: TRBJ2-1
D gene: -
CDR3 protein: CASSLGGSGYNEQFF
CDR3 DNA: TGTGCCAGCAGTTTAGGAGGGAGCGGATACAATGAGCAGTTCTTC

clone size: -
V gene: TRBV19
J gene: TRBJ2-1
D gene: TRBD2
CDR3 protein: CASRRLAGTREQFF
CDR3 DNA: TGTGCCAGTAGAAGACTAGCGGGAACGCGTGAGCAGTTCTTC

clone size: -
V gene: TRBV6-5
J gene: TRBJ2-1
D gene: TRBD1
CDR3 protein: CASRQGAVGGMQFF
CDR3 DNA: TGTGCCAGCAGACAGGGGGCTGTTGGGGGAATGCAGTTCTTC

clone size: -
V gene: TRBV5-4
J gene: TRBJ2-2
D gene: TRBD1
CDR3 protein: CASSWDSANTGELFF
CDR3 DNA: TGTGCCAGCAGCTGGGACAGCGCGAACACCGGGGAGCTGTTTTTT

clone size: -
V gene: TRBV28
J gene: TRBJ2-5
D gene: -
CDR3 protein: CASSQDSQETQYF
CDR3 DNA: TGTGCCAGCAGTCAGGACAGCCAAGAGACCCAGTACTTC

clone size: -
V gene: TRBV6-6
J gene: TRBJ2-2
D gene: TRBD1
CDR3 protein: CASSKTGWGGELFF
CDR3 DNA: TGTGCCAGCAGTAAGACAGGGTGGGGCGGGGAGCTGTTTTTT

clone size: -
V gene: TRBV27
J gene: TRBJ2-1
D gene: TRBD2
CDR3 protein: CASSLGAGGIKEPYNEQFF
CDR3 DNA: TGTGCCAGCAGTTTAGGAGCGGGGGGGATTAAGGAACCCTACAATGAGCAGTTCTTC

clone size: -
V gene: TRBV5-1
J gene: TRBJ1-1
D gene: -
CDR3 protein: CASSLGHVNTEAFF
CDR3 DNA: TGCGCCAGCAGCTTGGGACACGTGAACACTGAAGCTTTCTTT

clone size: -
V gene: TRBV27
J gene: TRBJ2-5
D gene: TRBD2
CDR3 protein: CASSFTPAGHAETQYF
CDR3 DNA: TGTGCCAGCAGTTTTACCCCAGCGGGGCATGCCGAGACCCAGTACTTC

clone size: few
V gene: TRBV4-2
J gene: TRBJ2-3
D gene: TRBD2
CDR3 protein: CASSHPTRLAGGPTDTQYF
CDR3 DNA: TGTGCCAGCAGCCATCCAACCCGATTAGCGGGGGGCCCCACAGATACGCAGTATTTT

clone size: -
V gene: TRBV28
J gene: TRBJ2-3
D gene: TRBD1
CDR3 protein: CAGGDRGYTDTQYF
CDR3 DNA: TGTGCCGGCGGGGACAGGGGATACACAGATACGCAGTATTTT

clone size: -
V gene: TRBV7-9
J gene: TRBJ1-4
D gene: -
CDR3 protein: CASSFLNEKLFF
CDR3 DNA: TGTGCCAGCAGCTTTCTGAATGAAAAACTGTTTTTT

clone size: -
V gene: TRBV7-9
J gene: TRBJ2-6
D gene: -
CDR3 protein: CSSSPVSSGANVLTF
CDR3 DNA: TGTTCCAGCAGCCCAGTCAGCTCTGGGGCCAACGTCCTGACTTTC

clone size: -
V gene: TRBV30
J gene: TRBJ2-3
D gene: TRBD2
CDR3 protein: CAWSSPTSGGPDTQYF
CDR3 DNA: TGTGCCTGGAGTAGCCCGACTAGCGGGGGGCCGGATACGCAGTATTTT

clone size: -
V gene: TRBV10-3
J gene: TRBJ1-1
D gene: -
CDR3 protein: CAISDRLNTEAFF
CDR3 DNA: TGTGCCATCAGCGATCGGTTGAACACTGAAGCTTTCTTT

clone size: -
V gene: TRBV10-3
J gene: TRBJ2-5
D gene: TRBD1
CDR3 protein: CAISPRDSRETQYF
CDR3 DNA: TGTGCCATCAGTCCCCGGGACAGTCGAGAGACCCAGTACTTC

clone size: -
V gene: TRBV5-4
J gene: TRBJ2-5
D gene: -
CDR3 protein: CASRVSGGETQYF
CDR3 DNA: TGTGCCAGCAGAGTTAGCGGTGGGGAGACCCAGTACTTC

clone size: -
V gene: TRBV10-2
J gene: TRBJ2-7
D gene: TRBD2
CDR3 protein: CASRESSGGTYEQYF
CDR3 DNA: TGCGCCAGCAGGGAATCTAGCGGGGGAACCTACGAGCAGTACTTC

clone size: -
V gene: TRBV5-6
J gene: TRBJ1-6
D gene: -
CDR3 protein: CASSSVSYNSPLHF
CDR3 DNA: TGTGCCAGCAGCTCAGTTTCCTATAATTCACCCCTCCACTTT